Listed here are 32 T cell receptor beta chains from one sample, sequenced in a study of blood T cell repertoires in COVID-19. Generated by immunoSEQ multiplex PCR, the TCRdb table keeps only in-frame clones and is missing some. The sample contains 110,000 to 150,000 clones, about nine tenths of which appear only once. The sample comprised PBMCs or T cells enriched from blood (not recorded which). The receptors originated from a man aged 45 to 65 who had recovered from COVID-19.

This chain joins TRBV7-9 and TRBJ1-6; a weak D match, TRBD1 (5 bases). Germline loops: CDR1 SEHNR, CDR2 FQNEAQ (reference sequence). Trimming removed 4 bases at V and 6 bases at J, with 10 bases between. This CDR3 is built from 14 residues. Here the CDR3 reads CASSSDITNSPLHF. The DNA of the CDR3 is TGTGCCAGCAGCTCGGACATAACTAATTCACCCCTCCACTTT.

This clone came up a few times. The V call is TRBV5-1, the J call TRBJ1-5; perhaps TRBD1 as D (5 bases). Germline V lookup: CDR1 SGHRS, CDR2 YFSETQ. CDR3 length equals 15 residues. V was shortened by 4 bases and J by 3 bases, with 14 bases between the two germline ends. The CDR3 DNA is TGCGCCAGCAGCCGAAATGGGGGGGACAATCAGCCCCAGCATTTT. This sequence encodes CASSRNGGDNQPQHF.

About this clone: One junction end disagrees with the germline gene, perhaps due to a read error. J is TRBJ2-3 and V is TRBV19; 8 nucleotides align to TRBD2. The CDR3 covers 15 residues. CDR1 LNHDA and CDR2 SQIVND come from the germline V gene (reference sequence). The CDR3 region is CASGIGGGRTDTQYF. CDR3 sequence (DNA): TGTGCCAGTGGTATTGGCGGGGGGCGAACAGATACGCAGTATTTT.

The rearrangement joins TRBV7-3 to TRBJ2-3, with D possibly matching TRBD2 (5 bases). Between the trimmed V and J ends, which lost 1 base and 6 bases, there was a span of 17 bases. Germline CDR1 reads SGHTA; CDR2 reads FQGTGA. The CDR3 totals 16 residues. The CDR3 loop reads CASSLIAVPPGDTQYF. CDR3 DNA sequence: TGTGCCAGCAGCTTAATAGCAGTACCCCCGGGGGATACGCAGTATTTT.

This clone was observed a single time. The V call is TRBV30, the J call TRBJ2-4; 10 bases line up with TRBD2. Germline trimming cut 4 bases from V and 2 bases from J; bases unmatched to any gene: 8. The CDR3 contains 16 residues. The germline CDR1 and CDR2 sequences are GTSNPN and SVGIG (reference sequence). The CDR3 nucleotides are TGTGCCTGGATTCGCGGACTAGCGGCTTCCAAAAACATTCAGTACTTC. This codes for CAWIRGLAASKNIQYF.

V gene TRBV30 combines with J gene TRBJ2-1; 10 bases agree with TRBD1. Germline V gene sequence: CDR1 GTSNPN, CDR2 SVGIG (reference sequence). This CDR3 has 13 amino acids. The V and J ends lost 3 bases and 7 bases, in that order; junction bases with no gene match: 3. CDR3 in amino acids: CAWRGQGWNEQFF. The CDR3 nucleotides are TGTGCCTGGAGGGGACAGGGGTGGAATGAGCAGTTCTTC.

This chain joins TRBV19 and TRBJ1-5; 8 positions match TRBD1. V lost 7 bases to trimming and J lost 0 bases; unmatched junction nucleotides: 14. Germline lookup yields CDR1 LNHDA and CDR2 SQIVND (reference sequence). CDR3 size: 18 residues. The CDR3 sequence: CASTSSGGGRASNQPQHF. The CDR3 region has the DNA TGTGCCAGTACCTCCTCAGGGGGCGGTCGGGCTAGCAATCAGCCCCAGCATTTT.

The chain couples TRBV5-5 to TRBJ2-5; 8 nucleotides align to TRBD2. CDR3 length: 15 residues. V lost 0 bases to trimming and J lost 2 bases; unmatched junction nucleotides: 3. CDR1 is SGHKS, CDR2 YYEKEE, per germline (reference sequence). This chain's CDR3 is CASSLGLAKQETQYF. In nucleotides, the CDR3 is TGTGCCAGCAGCTTGGGACTAGCGAAACAAGAGACCCAGTACTTC.

V gene TRBV18 combines with J gene TRBJ1-1; 8 bases match TRBD1. CDR3 length: 16 amino acids. The germline CDR1 and CDR2 sequences are KGHSH and LQKENI. Trimming took 5 bases from V and 1 from J; bases not matched to a gene: 9. The CDR3 protein is CASSENGQGPNTEAFF. The CDR3, as DNA: TGTGCCAGCTCAGAGAACGGACAGGGACCGAACACTGAAGCTTTCTTT.

The chain is built from TRBV6-5 and TRBJ1-6; 9 bases line up with TRBD1. V was pared by 4 bases and J by 7 bases, with 5 bases of the junction left unmatched. Germline values: CDR1 MNHEY, CDR2 SVGAGI. The CDR3 runs 15 residues. CDR3 sequence reads: CASSFSGQGNSPLHF. CDR3 nucleotide sequence: TGTGCCAGCAGTTTTTCGGGACAGGGAAATTCACCCCTCCACTTT.

This clone was seen just once. This sequence joins TRBV19 and TRBJ2-3; no reliable D call. The germline V gene has CDR1 LNHDA and CDR2 SQIVND (reference sequence). V lost 10 bases and J lost 4, with 9 bases in between. The CDR3 sequence is 11 residues long. The CDR3 DNA reads as TGTGCCACTCGAGAGGCAGATACGCAGTATTTT. The encoded protein is CATREADTQYF.

This clone was picked up one time. The chain employs TRBV5-1 and TRBJ2-3, with 13 bases lining up with TRBD2. Trimming removed 4 bases from V and 0 bases from J; junction bases left unmatched: 5. The germline gives CDR1 SGHRS, CDR2 YFSETQ. CDR3 length: 17 residues. Written as DNA, the CDR3 is TGCGCCAGCAGCCCGCCGGGACTAGCGGGAAGCACAGATACGCAGTATTTT. Protein: CASSPPGLAGSTDTQYF.

V is TRBV5-1 and J is TRBJ2-5, with 9 bases that match TRBD1. CDR1 is SGHRS and CDR2 is YFSETQ in the germline V gene. The V and J ends lost 4 bases and 5 bases, in that order; junction bases with no gene match: 6. There are 14 residues in the CDR3. The CDR3 region has the DNA TGCGCCAGCAGCCCAGGGACAGGGTTCGAGACCCAGTACTTC. It encodes CASSPGTGFETQYF.

The rearrangement joins TRBV7-9 to TRBJ2-7, with 8 bases matching TRBD2. With V trimmed by 5 bases and J by 2 bases, 5 bases remained unmatched. The CDR3 contains 14 residues. Germline assignment: CDR1 SEHNR and CDR2 FQNEAQ (reference sequence). CDR3: CASSLGTRPYEQYV. CDR3 nucleotides: TGTGCCAGCAGCCTAGGGACTAGGCCCTACGAGCAGTACGTC.

The genes are TRBV4-3 and TRBJ2-2; TRBD2 matches at 7 bases. CDR1 LGHNA and CDR2 YSLEER come from the germline V gene. The CDR3 runs to 17 residues. V lost 0 bases to trimming and J lost 2 bases; unmatched junction nucleotides: 6. CDR3 protein: CASSQDPSGVNTGELFF. CDR3 coding DNA: TGCGCCAGCAGCCAAGATCCCAGCGGGGTTAACACCGGGGAGCTGTTTTTT.

The table lists this clone with a few counts. The rearrangement joins TRBV9 to TRBJ2-1; 8 bases line up with TRBD2. Germline loops: CDR1 SGDLS, CDR2 YYNGEE. Trimming at V came to 0 bases and at J to 6 bases, leaving 5 bases not matched to a gene. CDR3 length: 15 residues. The CDR3 loop is CASSVGPGGSNEQFF. For the CDR3, the DNA is TGTGCCAGCAGCGTAGGACCGGGGGGGAGCAATGAGCAGTTCTTC. Based on the CDR3 plus reference TRBV9 and TRBJ2-1, the full variable domain is DSGVTQTPKHLITATGQRVTLRCSPRSGDLSVYWYQQSLDQGLQFLIQYYNGEERAKGNILERFSAQQFPDLHSELNLSSLELGDSALYFCASSVGPGGSNEQFFGPGTRLTVL.

The rearrangement links TRBV11-2 to TRBJ2-5; D call uncertain. From germline, CDR1 is SGHAT and CDR2 FQNNGV. The CDR3 sequence is 12 residues long. V dropped 0 bases and J dropped 7 bases, with 6 bases sitting between them. This CDR3 reads CASSLDSGTQYF. In DNA, the CDR3 is TGTGCCAGCAGCTTAGATTCAGGGACCCAGTACTTC.

The CDR3 DNA sequence: TGCGCCAGCAGCCACCCGGACAGGGTTGATGGCTACACCTTC. This codes for CASSHPDRVDGYTF. The V call is TRBV4-3, the J call TRBJ1-2, with 8 bases fitting TRBD1. J lost 6 bases, V lost 3 bases, and 6 bases had no gene match. CDR3 length: 14 residues. Germline CDR1 LGHNA, CDR2 YSLEER.

V is TRBV4-3 and J is TRBJ1-3; D possibly corresponds to TRBD1 (6 bases). The CDR3 totals 13 residues. CDR1 and CDR2 (germline): LGHNA, YSLEER. V was clipped by 1 base and J by 8 bases, with 9 bases between them. The CDR3 DNA reads TGCGCCAGCAGCCAAGTACAGGGCTACACCATATATTTT. It is translated as CASSQVQGYTIYF.

This clone is a singleton in its sample. The chain is built from TRBV18 and TRBJ2-7; D perhaps matches TRBD1 (6 bases). Looked up from germline, CDR1 is KGHSH and CDR2 is LQKENI. V was shortened by 0 bases and J by 9 bases, with 18 bases between the two germline ends. The CDR3 covers 15 residues. The CDR3 DNA is TGTGCCAGCTCACCACCTGACTCAGGGGTAATGGGGCAGTACTTC. It codes for CASSPPDSGVMGQYF.

V and J are TRBV5-1 and TRBJ1-6, with 9 bases fitting TRBD1. From germline, CDR1 is SGHRS and CDR2 YFSETQ. The CDR3 length is 14 residues. V gave up 4 bases and J gave up 8 bases; unmatched junction bases: 4. In nucleotides, the CDR3 is TGCGCCAGCAGCCGAGGACAGGGGTATTCACCCCTCCACTTT. It is translated as CASSRGQGYSPLHF.

The chain links TRBV28 to TRBJ1-2; maybe TRBD1 (5 bases). V was trimmed by 5 bases and J by 5 bases, leaving 15 bases between them. The CDR3 length is 14 residues. The V gene's germline CDR1 is MDHEN and CDR2 SYDVKM. The CDR3, as DNA: TGTGCCAGCAGTGGGGCGGCTAACTATTATGGCTACACCTTC. It is translated as CASSGAANYYGYTF.

This clone was seen more than once but under ten times. Sequence at one end of the junction differs from germline and may be a read error. V and J are TRBV7-3 and TRBJ2-7; 8 positions match TRBD1. The CDR3 consists of 13 residues. The germline CDR1 and CDR2 sequences are SGHTA and FQGTGA. CDR3 coding DNA: TGTGCCAGCAGCTTAGGGTTCTGGACAGGGCTTCACTTC. The encoded protein is CASSLGFWTGLHF. The full variable domain, rest sourced from reference TRBV7-3 and TRBJ2-7, is GAGVSQTPSNKVTEKGKYVELRCDPISGHTALYWYRQSLGQGPEFLIYFQGTGAADDSGLPNDRFFAVRPEGSVSTLKIQRTERGDSAVYLCASSLGFWTGLHFGPGTRLTVT.

The chain recombines TRBV7-2 with TRBJ2-1; TRBD2 matches at 7 bases. Per germline, CDR1 SGHTA and CDR2 FQGNSA. CDR3 size: 15 residues. With 1 base clipped from V and 4 bases from J, the junction kept 4 bases outside the gene matches. The CDR3 sequence is CASSLVRGSYNEQFF. The DNA of the CDR3 is TGTGCCAGCAGCTTAGTGCGGGGGAGTTACAATGAGCAGTTCTTC.

This chain connects TRBV15 to TRBJ2-1, with D hard to call. Germline CDR1 and CDR2: LNHNV and YYDKDF (reference sequence). The CDR3 loop spans 14 amino acids. Trimming removed 1 base at V and 8 bases at J, with 12 bases between. CDR3 bases: TGTGCCACCAGCAGAGTAGCCTGGCTCGATGAGCAGTTCTTC. Translated: CATSRVAWLDEQFF.

V and J are TRBV28 and TRBJ1-2; maybe TRBD1 (6 bases). Between the trimmed V and J ends, which lost 4 bases and 0 bases, there was a span of 12 bases. This CDR3 is built from 15 residues. Germline-derived CDR1 and CDR2 are MDHEN and SYDVKM. CDR3 protein: CASSSPRGSNYGYTF. The CDR3 DNA reads as TGTGCCAGCAGTTCCCCCAGGGGTTCTAACTATGGCTACACCTTC.

The chain joins TRBV24-1 to TRBJ1-5; a possible D gene is TRBD1 (6 bases). The V gene lost 5 bases and the J gene lost 5 bases, with 15 bases spanning the gap. Germline V CDR1 and CDR2: KGHDR, SFDVKD. CDR3 length: 15 residues. DNA of the CDR3: TGTGCCACCAGTGTCAAGGGGGGGCCCCATCAGCCCCAGCATTTT. This sequence encodes CATSVKGGPHQPQHF.

J is TRBJ2-3 and V is TRBV7-2; unclear D gene. This CDR3 has 13 amino acids. V gave up 1 base and J gave up 12 bases, with 14 bases separating them. The germline V gene has CDR1 SGHTA and CDR2 FQGNSA. In DNA form, the CDR3 reads TGTGCCAGCAGCTTAGGACTCTCAAACGAACAGTATTTT. It translates to CASSLGLSNEQYF.

The CDR3 protein is CASSLGSRAGANVLTF. The DNA for the CDR3 is TGTGCCAGCAGCTTGGGTAGCCGGGCTGGGGCCAACGTCCTGACTTTC. The chain is built from TRBV11-2 and TRBJ2-6; D remains ambiguous. The CDR3 is made up of 16 amino acids. CDR1 and CDR2 from the germline V gene are SGHAT and FQNNGV. Trimming took off 3 bases at V and 2 bases at J, with 11 bases between the two ends. Full variable domain (remainder filled in from reference TRBV11-2 and TRBJ2-6): EAGVAQSPRYKIIEKRQSVAFWCNPISGHATLYWYQQILGQGPKLLIQFQNNGVVDDSQLPKDRFSAERLKGVDSTLKIQPAKLEDSAVYLCASSLGSRAGANVLTFGAGSRLTVL.

This clone was seen once. The chain uses TRBV19 and TRBJ2-5; a possible D gene is TRBD1 (5 bases). Trimming shortened V by 3 bases and J by 5 bases, and 10 bases separated the two germline ends. Per germline, CDR1 LNHDA and CDR2 SQIVND (reference sequence). The CDR3 is made up of 13 amino acids. CDR3 bases: TGTGCCAGTAGTATTAGGGGCAGGGAGACCCAGTACTTC. As protein: CASSIRGRETQYF.

The chain links TRBV9 to TRBJ1-4; 12 nucleotides agree with TRBD1. The ends lost 5 bases at V and 5 bases at J; junction bases unmatched: 7. The CDR3 runs to 16 residues. Germline values: CDR1 SGDLS, CDR2 YYNGEE. CDR3 loop: CASSPGQGARNEKLFF. For the CDR3, the DNA is TGTGCCAGCAGTCCGGGACAGGGGGCGAGGAATGAAAAACTGTTTTTT.

This rearrangement joins TRBV4-3 to TRBJ1-6; TRBD1 agrees at 8 bases. This CDR3 region has 17 residues. From germline, CDR1 is LGHNA and CDR2 YSLEER. V was clipped by 0 bases and J by 9 bases; unmatched bases: 10. CDR3 bases: TGCGCCAGCAGCCAAGATGGCGAGACAGGGGTCGGTTCACCCCTCCACTTT. It specifies CASSQDGETGVGSPLHF.